The 25 T cell receptor beta chains reported below all come from one sample, sequenced in a study of blood T cell repertoires in COVID-19. Profiling relied on immunoSEQ multiplex PCR, and the TCRdb table lists in-frame clones only, not all of them. The repertoire holds 200,000 to 250,000 clones, with approximately 83% as singletons. The sample was peripheral blood. The source of these receptors is a woman younger than 45 who had recovered from COVID-19.

The chain is built from TRBV27 and TRBJ1-2; 9 bases agree with TRBD1. Germline V CDR1 and CDR2: MNHEY, SMNVEV (reference sequence). CDR3 length equals 14 residues. The V segment lost 3 bases and the J segment 6 bases; nucleotides outside the gene matches: 5. As DNA, the CDR3 is TGTGCCAGCAGTTTCGGGACAGGGACGGATGGCTACACCTTC. Amino acid sequence: CASSFGTGTDGYTF.

V and J are TRBV29-1 and TRBJ2-5, with 7 bases matching TRBD1. The V gene end was trimmed by 0 bases and the J gene end by 5 bases; junction bases not matched to a gene: 6. This CDR3 is 14 amino acids long. The V gene's germline CDR1 is SQVTM and CDR2 ANQGSEA. The CDR3 sequence: CSVEEGTVEETQYF. The CDR3 nucleotides are TGCAGCGTTGAAGAAGGGACAGTAGAGGAGACCCAGTACTTC.

The chain employs TRBV27 and TRBJ2-7, with 10 bases identical to TRBD2. Trimming took 0 bases from V and 2 from J; bases not matched to a gene: 1. CDR3 size: 15 residues. The germline CDR1 and CDR2 sequences are MNHEY and SMNVEV (reference sequence). Here the CDR3 reads CASSLSSGGAYEQYF. CDR3 nucleotides: TGTGCCAGCAGTTTATCAAGCGGGGGGGCCTACGAGCAGTACTTC.

The CDR3 reads CASSLVSWGHRNTIYF. For the CDR3, the DNA is TGTGCCAGCAGTTTAGTCTCCTGGGGACACCGAAACACCATATATTTT. The chain joins TRBV28 to TRBJ1-3; a possible D gene is TRBD1 (6 bases). Germline CDR1 is MDHEN and CDR2 is SYDVKM. The CDR3 has 16 residues. Trimming pared 2 bases from V and 5 bases from J, leaving 16 bases between.

CDR3 DNA sequence: TGTGCCAGCAGCTCAGGGACAGCGAACACCGGGGAGCTGTTTTTT. Its protein product is CASSSGTANTGELFF. The V call is TRBV7-9, the J call TRBJ2-2; 7 positions agree with TRBD1. CDR3 length: 15 residues. Germline CDR1 SEHNR, CDR2 FQNEAQ (reference sequence). J lost 0 bases, V lost 4 bases, and 2 bases had no gene match.

This sequence joins TRBV24-1 and TRBJ2-5, with 10 bases fitting TRBD2. The germline CDR1 and CDR2 sequences are KGHDR and SFDVKD. CDR3 length equals 15 residues. J was trimmed by 3 bases and V by 4 bases; bases with no gene match: 4. This CDR3 reads CATSDLAGGKETQYF. DNA for the CDR3: TGTGCCACCAGTGACTTAGCGGGGGGAAAAGAGACCCAGTACTTC.

The chain uses TRBV12-5 and TRBJ2-3, with D maybe TRBD2 (5 bases). Trimming removed 7 bases from V and 4 bases from J, with 15 bases in between. Germline CDR1 LGHNT, CDR2 FRNRAP. The CDR3 loop spans 14 amino acids. The CDR3 reads CASATAERADTQYF. The CDR3 nucleotides read TGTGCTAGTGCCACTGCAGAGAGGGCAGATACGCAGTATTTT.

The rearrangement joins TRBV5-5 to TRBJ1-2; 8 nucleotides agree with TRBD1. V dropped 4 bases and J dropped 4; count of bases not matched to a gene: 9. The germline V gene encodes CDR1 SGHKS and CDR2 YYEKEE (reference sequence). This CDR3 has 15 residues. The CDR3 spells CASSPVGQGGYGYTF. As DNA, the CDR3 is TGTGCCAGCAGCCCCGTCGGACAGGGAGGCTATGGCTACACCTTC.

The chain carries TRBV5-1 and TRBJ1-1; no firm D call. CDR1 and CDR2 (germline): SGHRS, YFSETQ. Trimming removed 0 bases at V and 3 bases at J, with 6 bases between. The length of the CDR3 is 13 residues. CDR3 region: CASSLADYTEAFF. In nucleotides, the CDR3 is TGCGCCAGCAGCTTGGCCGACTACACTGAAGCTTTCTTT.

This clone was seen just once. This chain joins TRBV30 and TRBJ2-2, with unresolved D. Between the trimmed V and J ends, which lost 3 bases and 0 bases, there was a span of 11 bases. CDR1 and CDR2 from the germline V gene are GTSNPN and SVGIG (reference sequence). This CDR3 has 15 amino acids. In DNA form, the CDR3 reads TGTGCCTGGAGCTTATGGCAGGCGAACACCGGGGAGCTGTTTTTT. Translating gives CAWSLWQANTGELFF. Complete variable domain (other parts from reference TRBV30 and TRBJ2-2): SQTIHQWPATLVQPVGSPLSLECTVEGTSNPNLYWYRQAAGRGLQLLFYSVGIGQISSEVPQNLSASRPQDRQFILSSKKLLLSDSGFYLCAWSLWQANTGELFFGEGSRLTVL.

This clone has only a few counts. This sequence joins TRBV7-3 and TRBJ1-1; the match to TRBD1 covers 7 bases. V lost 5 bases to trimming and J lost 4 bases; unmatched junction nucleotides: 7. Germline V gene data show CDR1 as SGHTA and CDR2 as FQGTGA. The CDR3 is made up of 14 amino acids. CDR3 bases: TGTGCCAGCAGCCTTAGGGGGCAGGTCACTGAAGCTTTCTTT. Protein product: CASSLRGQVTEAFF.

This chain joins TRBV7-9 and TRBJ1-5, with 7 bases lining up with TRBD1. The V gene's germline CDR1 is SEHNR and CDR2 FQNEAQ (reference sequence). V lost 5 bases, J lost 3 bases, and 7 bases stayed unmatched. The length of the CDR3 is 15 residues. The CDR3 DNA reads TGTGCCAGCAGCCTCGGGGACAGCTTCAATCAGCCCCAGCATTTT. Its translation: CASSLGDSFNQPQHF.

This rearrangement joins TRBV7-9 to TRBJ1-3, with TRBD1 identical over 9 bases. The germline CDR1 and CDR2 sequences are SEHNR and FQNEAQ (reference sequence). V lost 6 bases, J lost 2 bases, and 5 bases stayed unmatched. The CDR3 loop spans 15 amino acids. The CDR3 coding sequence is TGTGCCAGCAGACTGGGACAGGGCCCTGGAAACACCATATATTTT. The encoded protein is CASRLGQGPGNTIYF.

CDR3 nucleotides: TGTGCCACCAGCAGAGCACGCGTTGATGAGCAGTTCTTC. Protein sequence: CATSRARVDEQFF. The chain carries TRBV15 and TRBJ2-1; D call uncertain. The V end was cut by 1 base, the J end by 8 bases, with 9 bases between. Germline V gene data show CDR1 as LNHNV and CDR2 as YYDKDF (reference sequence). This CDR3 comprises 13 residues.

The CDR3 sequence: CASSQVASGGDTQYF. The CDR3 nucleotides are TGTGCCAGCAGCCAAGTGGCTAGCGGGGGGGATACGCAGTATTTT. The chain is built from TRBV4-2 and TRBJ2-3; 11 bases are a match to TRBD2. This CDR3 spans 15 amino acids. Germline-derived CDR1 and CDR2 are LGHNA and YNFKEQ. V gave up 1 base and J gave up 6 bases; unmatched junction bases: 3.

The rearrangement links TRBV18 to TRBJ2-5, with unresolved D. The length of the CDR3 is 13 residues. Germline CDR1 is KGHSH and CDR2 is LQKENI. The germline V and J ends were trimmed by 6 bases and 3 bases, with 11 bases remaining between them. DNA for the CDR3: TGTGCCAGCTCGCAGTCCGTGGAAGAGACCCAGTACTTC. Translation gives CASSQSVEETQYF.

The V gene is TRBV12-3 or TRBV12-4, the J gene TRBJ1-2; a weak D match, TRBD1 (6 bases). This CDR3 has 13 amino acids. Trimming took 1 base from V and 7 from J, leaving 10 bases between them. The CDR3 DNA is TGTGCCAGCAGTTTAGGGACAGCGGTTGGCTACACCTTC. This gives the protein CASSLGTAVGYTF.

The genes are TRBV3-1 (or the pseudogene TRBV3-2) and TRBJ2-3, with TRBD2 as a possible D gene (7 bases). This CDR3 is 15 amino acids long. V was shortened by 1 base and J by 4 bases, with 12 bases between the two germline ends. Germline loops: CDR1 LGHDT, CDR2 YNNKEL (reference sequence). This CDR3 reads CASSQALGGPDTQYF. CDR3 in DNA: TGTGCCAGCAGCCAAGCCCTGGGGGGGCCAGATACGCAGTATTTT.

This chain uses TRBV5-6 with TRBJ2-3; no definite D call. Trimming cost V 2 bases and J 2 bases, with 15 bases left between them. CDR3 length: 16 residues. CDR1 is SGHDT and CDR2 is YYEEEE in the germline V gene. CDR3 sequence: CASSLGVGLYTDTQYF. The CDR3 DNA reads TGTGCCAGCAGCTTAGGTGTGGGCTTGTACACAGATACGCAGTATTTT.

The chain has TRBV5-4 and TRBJ2-1; no clear D. CDR1 and CDR2 from the germline V gene are SGHNT and YYREEE (reference sequence). Trimming pared 1 base from V and 6 bases from J, leaving 11 bases between. The CDR3 runs 14 residues. CDR3 region: CASSLITNLNEQFF. The CDR3 coding sequence is TGTGCCAGCAGCTTGATCACTAATCTCAATGAGCAGTTCTTC.

The count of this clone is one. This sequence joins TRBV7-6 and TRBJ1-6; no definite D call. The length of the CDR3 is 16 residues. Germline CDR1 SGHVS, CDR2 FNYEAQ. V shed 3 bases and J shed 5 bases, with 14 bases lying between them. This chain's CDR3 is CASSLGRAENNSPLHF. The CDR3 bases are TGTGCCAGCAGCTTGGGGAGGGCAGAAAATAATTCACCCCTCCACTTT.

The chain couples TRBV18 to TRBJ1-2; the D is unclear. Trimming removed 6 bases from V and 4 bases from J, with 12 bases in between. From germline, CDR1 is KGHSH and CDR2 LQKENI. This CDR3 spans 13 amino acids. The CDR3, as DNA: TGTGCCAGCTCCGGATCCGCAGGCTATGGCTACACCTTC. This codes for CASSGSAGYGYTF.

This chain joins TRBV7-3 and TRBJ1-1; 10 nucleotides match TRBD1. With 6 bases clipped from V and 3 bases from J, the junction kept 4 bases outside the gene matches. Germline lookup yields CDR1 SGHTA and CDR2 FQGTGA. The CDR3 has 14 residues. The CDR3 region is CASSRQGADTEAFF. CDR3 bases: TGTGCCAGCAGTAGACAGGGGGCCGACACTGAAGCTTTCTTT.

This chain connects TRBV9 to TRBJ2-7; TRBD1 matches 7 bases. The germline V gene encodes CDR1 SGDLS and CDR2 YYNGEE. The CDR3 has 14 amino acids. V lost 4 bases and J lost 6; bases outside the gene matches: 10. As DNA, the CDR3 is TGTGCCAGCAGCCTGGGACAGCCTGGGCGCGAGCAGTACTTC. Translating it yields CASSLGQPGREQYF.

The J gene is TRBJ2-3, the V gene TRBV4-3; a possible D gene is TRBD2 (5 bases). Germline V lookup: CDR1 LGHNA, CDR2 YSLEER. The CDR3 length is 15 residues. V was trimmed by 0 bases and J by 0 bases, leaving 7 bases between them. CDR3 DNA: TGCGCCAGCAGCCAAGAAGAGCGGAGCACAGATACGCAGTATTTT. It translates to CASSQEERSTDTQYF.